The next 2 T cell receptor beta chains were all read from a single sample in a study of PD-1 blockade in classical Hodgkin lymphoma. Autologous stem cell transplantation was followed by relapse in every patient, and brentuximab vedotin exposure varied. Profiled with immunoSEQ multiplex PCR; TCRdb holds only in-frame clones, not every one. The sample contains tens of thousands of clones, just over 90% of which appear only once. The specimen comprised peripheral blood mononuclear cells (PBMCs), sampled at baseline. The origin of the receptors is a human donor with classical Hodgkin lymphoma.

The chain is built from TRBV9 and TRBJ1-4, with TRBD1 matching 8 bases. CDR1 SGDLS and CDR2 YYNGEE come from the germline V gene. The CDR3 has 16 amino acids. Germline trimming cut 0 bases from V and 3 bases from J; bases unmatched to any gene: 4. In DNA form, the CDR3 reads TGTGCCAGCAGCGTAGTGGACAGGGACGCTAATGAAAAACTGTTTTTT. Protein sequence: CASSVVDRDANEKLFF.

The chain links TRBV7-9 to TRBJ2-2; possible D gene TRBD2, 5 bases. With 3 bases removed from V and 0 bases from J, the gap between germline ends came to 11 bases. The CDR3 length is 16 residues. Germline V gene sequence: CDR1 SEHNR, CDR2 FQNEAQ (reference sequence). CDR3 region: CASSFQTGTNTGELFF. DNA for the CDR3: TGTGCCAGCAGCTTTCAAACCGGGACGAACACCGGGGAGCTGTTTTTT.